Presented here are 27 T cell receptor beta chains from one specimen sequenced in a study of patients and donors after allogeneic stem cell transplantation. TCRdb re-called the RT-PCR reads with MiXCR, one entry per CDR3 protein. Of over 400,000 distinct CDR3 sequences listed, more than 15% are singletons. Sequences were obtained from blood, either unsorted or a sorted T cell fraction (not recorded which). All receptors come from a human donor who was either an allogeneic HSCT recipient or a stem cell or donor lymphocyte infusion donor (not recorded which). It is not recorded whose cells these are; they may come from a transplant donor.

The chain joins TRBV11-2 to TRBJ2-5; a possible D gene is TRBD1 (6 bases). The germline V gene encodes CDR1 SGHAT and CDR2 FQNNGV. The length of the CDR3 is 19 residues. The ends were cut back, 3 bases at V and 4 bases at J, with 27 bases in the middle. The DNA for the CDR3 is TGTGCCAGCAGCTTGTCTCTATTCTTAAAACAGGGAAGCGTAGAGACCCAGTACTTC. Its protein is CASSLSLFLKQGSVETQYF.

There are a few counts of this clonotype. CDR3 DNA: TGTGCCAGTAGTGCTAGCGGGAGAAGAAGGGAGACCCAGTACTTC. As protein: CASSASGRRRETQYF. The chain joins TRBV19 to TRBJ2-5; 10 nucleotides line up with TRBD2. J lost 5 bases, V lost 5 bases, and 8 bases had no gene match. Germline values: CDR1 LNHDA, CDR2 SQIVND (reference sequence). The CDR3 has 15 residues.

The CDR3 DNA follows: TGTGCCACCAGTGTTCCGGGACAGGGAGGTACAGATACGCAGTATTTT. Translating gives CATSVPGQGGTDTQYF. The chain links TRBV24-1 to TRBJ2-3; 9 bases fit TRBD1. Trimming at V came to 5 bases and at J to 3 bases, leaving 8 bases not matched to a gene. In germline, CDR1 is KGHDR, CDR2 SFDVKD. The CDR3 has 16 amino acids.

This clonotype came up a few times. V is TRBV12-3 or TRBV12-4 and J is TRBJ1-5, with D possibly TRBD1 on 5 matching bases. V dropped 6 bases and J dropped 10 bases, with 16 bases sitting between them. The length of the CDR3 is 13 residues. Here the CDR3 DNA reads TGTGCCAGCAGCAAGGACAACCTGATCCCCCAGCATTTT. Translating it yields CASSKDNLIPQHF.

CDR3 sequence reads: CSVTAPWGEKLFF. The CDR3 coding sequence is TGCAGCGTAACAGCCCCTTGGGGTGAAAAACTGTTTTTT. This chain joins TRBV29-1 and TRBJ1-4; D gene ambiguous. Trimming took 6 bases from V and 7 from J, leaving 15 bases between them. Per the germline V gene, CDR1 is SQVTM and CDR2 is ANQGSEA. This CDR3 is 13 amino acids long.

The rearrangement links TRBV7-3 to TRBJ2-2, with 11 bases aligning to TRBD2. V gave up 3 bases and J gave up 6 bases; unmatched junction bases: 3. Germline loops: CDR1 SGHTA, CDR2 FQGTGA. The length of the CDR3 is 15 residues. DNA for the CDR3: TGTGCCAGCAGCTTGACTAGCGGGAATTCCGGGGAGCTGTTTTTT. Translation: CASSLTSGNSGELFF.

This clonotype has only a few counts. This chain links TRBV2 with TRBJ2-6; D is undetermined. The V end lost 1 base, the J end lost 2 bases, and 15 bases lay between the germline ends. CDR1 is SNHLY and CDR2 is FYNNEI in the germline V gene. This CDR3 is built from 18 residues. The CDR3 DNA follows: TGTGCCAGCAGTGAAGGACGGCCTGGGTTAGCTGGGGCCAACGTCCTGACTTTC. It encodes CASSEGRPGLAGANVLTF.

In this sample, this clonotype turned up a few times. This rearrangement joins TRBV5-1 to TRBJ1-6; possibly TRBD1 for D (5 bases). CDR3 length: 15 amino acids. Germline CDR1 is SGHRS and CDR2 is YFSETQ. Between the trimmed V and J ends, which lost 0 bases and 11 bases, there was a span of 15 bases. The chain's CDR3 is CASSLAAAPGPPLHF. The CDR3 bases are TGCGCCAGCAGCTTGGCGGCGGCCCCAGGGCCACCCCTCCACTTT.

The chain couples TRBV28 to TRBJ1-3, with a tentative D call TRBD1 (5 bases). The CDR3 loop spans 15 amino acids. Looked up from germline, CDR1 is MDHEN and CDR2 is SYDVKM. V dropped 6 bases and J dropped 0 bases, with 12 bases sitting between them. CDR3 loop: CASRYRRPSGNTIYF. In DNA, the CDR3 is TGTGCCAGCAGATACAGGCGACCCTCTGGAAACACCATATATTTT.

Notes on this clonotype: The junction departs from germline at one end; a sequencing error may be responsible. The chain uses TRBV5-1 and TRBJ1-1; D might be TRBD1 (6 bases). Per the germline V gene, CDR1 is SGHRS and CDR2 is YFSETQ. The CDR3 totals 15 residues. Written as DNA, the CDR3 is TGCGCCAGCAGCTTGGTATTGGGGCAGGGGTCTGAGGCTTTCTTT. Its protein is CASSLVLGQGSEAFF.

V and J are TRBV20-1 and TRBJ1-1; D gene unclear. Germline CDR1 and CDR2: DFQATT and SNEGSKA (reference sequence). CDR3 length: 14 amino acids. The V gene lost 0 bases and the J gene lost 4 bases, with 12 bases spanning the gap. The CDR3 nucleotides are TGCAGTGCTAGAGATCAAAGATGGGGCACTGAAGCTTTCTTT. Its protein product is CSARDQRWGTEAFF.

The chain has TRBV4-1 and TRBJ2-5; 8 bases align to TRBD2. Germline CDR1 and CDR2: MGHRA and YSYEKL. V gave up 4 bases and J gave up 7 bases; unmatched junction bases: 11. The CDR3 runs 15 residues. The CDR3 DNA sequence: TGCGCCAGCAGCCTACTTTGGCTAGCGGGTGTGACCCAGTACTTC. This translates into CASSLLWLAGVTQYF.

This clonotype appeared many times. This chain links TRBV5-1 with TRBJ2-1, with TRBD1 identical over 8 bases. Germline CDR1 reads SGHRS; CDR2 reads YFSETQ. CDR3 size: 17 residues. V lost 4 bases and J lost 0; bases outside the gene matches: 9. The CDR3 DNA is TGCGCCAGCAGCAGCCGCGGACAGGGTAGCTCCTACAATGAGCAGTTCTTC. It specifies CASSSRGQGSSYNEQFF.

This clonotype was seen more than once but under ten times. V usage is TRBV12-3 or TRBV12-4 and J usage is TRBJ2-3, with D possibly being TRBD1 (6 bases). V was cut by 5 bases and J by 2 bases, with 8 bases left in between. The CDR3 covers 13 residues. The CDR3 sequence is CASSRQVTDTQYF. The CDR3 coding sequence is TGTGCCAGCAGTCGACAGGTCACAGATACGCAGTATTTT.

The rearrangement uses TRBV9 and TRBJ2-3, with D unclear. Trimming took 0 bases from V and 5 from J, leaving 10 bases between them. Germline-derived CDR1 and CDR2 are SGDLS and YYNGEE. The CDR3 is 14 amino acids. This CDR3 is CASSVVGLLDTQYF. Written as DNA, the CDR3 is TGTGCCAGCAGCGTAGTAGGCTTGCTAGATACGCAGTATTTT.

The chain combines TRBV24-1 with TRBJ2-5, with 8 bases matching TRBD2. The junction had 5 bases not matched to a gene; V was cut back by 1 base and J by 2 bases. The CDR3 loop spans 16 amino acids. Per germline, CDR1 KGHDR and CDR2 SFDVKD. CDR3 nucleotides: TGTGCCACCAGTGATTTCCCCGGGGGGGTTCAAGAGACCCAGTACTTC. It is translated as CATSDFPGGVQETQYF.

The chain combines TRBV27 with TRBJ2-1; TRBD2 agrees at 12 bases. V was clipped by 6 bases and J by 7 bases; unmatched bases: 4. The germline V gene has CDR1 MNHEY and CDR2 SMNVEV (reference sequence). The length of the CDR3 is 14 residues. The chain's CDR3 is CASSPLAGGNEQFF. CDR3 in DNA: TGTGCCAGCAGCCCTCTAGCGGGAGGGAATGAGCAGTTCTTC.

The V call is TRBV5-1, the J call TRBJ2-2, with D unclear. Germline V gene lookup returns CDR1 SGHRS and CDR2 YFSETQ. The V end lost 1 base, the J end lost 0 bases, and 7 bases lay between the germline ends. The CDR3 has 15 amino acids. CDR3 residues: CASSLRVTNTGELFF. Here the CDR3 DNA reads TGCGCCAGCAGCTTGAGGGTGACGAACACCGGGGAGCTGTTTTTT.

The chain employs TRBV14 and TRBJ2-3; no clear D gene. This CDR3 has 14 residues. Deletions cut 0 bases from V and 1 base from J, with 5 bases between. Germline V gene sequence: CDR1 SGHDN, CDR2 FVKESK. CDR3 residues: CASSQDGGTDTQYF. CDR3 coding DNA: TGTGCCAGCAGCCAAGATGGGGGCACAGATACGCAGTATTTT.

This clonotype was found a few times. This chain joins TRBV29-1 and TRBJ1-3; D is perhaps TRBD1 (5 bases). Germline CDR1 is SQVTM and CDR2 is ANQGSEA. The CDR3 has 14 residues. The V end was cut by 1 base, the J end by 3 bases, with 10 bases between. The CDR3 DNA follows: TGCAGCGTTGAAGGGGGGATAGATGGAAACACCATATATTTT. Translating gives CSVEGGIDGNTIYF.

The gene calls are TRBV7-2 and TRBJ2-6, with unresolved D. There are 16 residues in the CDR3. CDR1 SGHTA and CDR2 FQGNSA come from the germline V gene. Trimming took 4 bases from V and 0 from J, leaving 10 bases between them. CDR3 sequence: CASSYMRLSGANVLTF. The CDR3 region has the DNA TGTGCCAGCAGCTACATGAGGCTCTCTGGGGCCAACGTCCTGACTTTC.

The chain recombines TRBV19 with TRBJ1-1; TRBD1 matches at 9 bases. The CDR3 consists of 12 residues. Trimming at V came to 4 bases and at J to 10 bases, leaving 4 bases not matched to a gene. Germline V gene sequence: CDR1 LNHDA, CDR2 SQIVND (reference sequence). The CDR3 DNA is TGTGCCAGTAGTAGAAGACAGGGGGGAGCTTTCTTT. Amino acid sequence: CASSRRQGGAFF.

V usage is TRBV7-2 and J usage is TRBJ2-1, with D possibly being TRBD1 (5 bases). Germline V gives CDR1 SGHTA, CDR2 FQGNSA. CDR3 length equals 14 residues. Trimming removed 5 bases at V and 7 bases at J, with 15 bases between. This chain's CDR3 is CASSVSGNWNEQFF. The CDR3 DNA sequence: TGTGCCAGCAGCGTATCAGGGAATTGGAATGAGCAGTTCTTC.

The gene calls are TRBV7-9 and TRBJ2-1; TRBD1 is a possible D gene (6 bases). Germline assignment: CDR1 SEHNR and CDR2 FQNEAQ (reference sequence). CDR3 length equals 15 residues. The V end lost 3 bases, the J end lost 0 bases, and 9 bases lay between the germline ends. CDR3 sequence: CASSFVQGSYNEQFF. In nucleotides, the CDR3 is TGTGCCAGCAGCTTCGTACAGGGCTCCTACAATGAGCAGTTCTTC.

This rearrangement joins TRBV3-1 to TRBJ1-6, with D perhaps matching TRBD1 (6 bases). This CDR3 contains 14 residues. Trimming pared 3 bases from V and 10 bases from J, leaving 13 bases between. Germline CDR1 is LGHDT and CDR2 is YNNKEL (reference sequence). CDR3 coding DNA: TGTGCCAGCAGCCACGGGGGGCTGGGATCACCCCTCCACTTT. Its translation: CASSHGGLGSPLHF. Looking up the rest from reference TRBV3-1 and TRBJ1-6 gives the full variable domain: DTAVSQTPKYLVTQMGNDKSIKCEQNLGHDTMYWYKQDSKKFLKIMFSYNNKELIINETVPNRFSPKSPDKAHLNLHINSLELGDSAVYFCASSHGGLGSPLHFGNGTRLTVT.

The chain combines TRBV3-1 with TRBJ2-3, with D tentatively TRBD1 or TRBD2 (5 bases each). Germline V gene sequence: CDR1 LGHDT, CDR2 YNNKEL (reference sequence). V gave up 1 base and J gave up 4 bases, with 12 bases separating them. This CDR3 spans 15 amino acids. DNA for the CDR3: TGTGCCAGCAGCCAAGGGTGGGGGATCGCAGATACGCAGTATTTT. This gives the protein CASSQGWGIADTQYF.

This chain uses TRBV7-9 with TRBJ1-2; 9 bases are shared with TRBD1. Germline lookup yields CDR1 SEHNR and CDR2 FQNEAQ (reference sequence). Trimming at V came to 4 bases and at J to 5 bases, leaving 11 bases not matched to a gene. The CDR3 has 16 amino acids. In DNA form, the CDR3 reads TGTGCCAGCAGCTCACTCCTGGGACAGGGTTTATATGGCTACACCTTC. It specifies CASSSLLGQGLYGYTF.